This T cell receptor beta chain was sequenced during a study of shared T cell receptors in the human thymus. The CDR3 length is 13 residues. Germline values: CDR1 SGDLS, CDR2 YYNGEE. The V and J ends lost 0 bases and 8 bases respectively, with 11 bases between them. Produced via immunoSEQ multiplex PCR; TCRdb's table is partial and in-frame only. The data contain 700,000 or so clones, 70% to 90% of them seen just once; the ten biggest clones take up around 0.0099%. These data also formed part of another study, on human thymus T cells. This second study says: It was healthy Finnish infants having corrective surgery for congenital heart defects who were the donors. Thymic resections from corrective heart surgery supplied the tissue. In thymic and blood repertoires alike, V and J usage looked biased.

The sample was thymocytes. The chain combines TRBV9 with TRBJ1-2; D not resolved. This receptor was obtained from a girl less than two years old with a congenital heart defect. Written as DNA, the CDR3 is TGTGCCAGCAGCGTAGACGAGGGTAGGGGCTACACCTTC. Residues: CASSVDEGRGYTF.